The 8 T cell receptor beta chains in this list originate from one sample, sequenced in a study of T cells after yellow fever vaccination. TCRdb passed the 5' RACE reads through MiXCR, listing each CDR3 protein once. The data contain 500,000 to 700,000 distinct CDR3 sequences, 15% to 20% of them seen just once; the ten biggest clones take up 14%. The sequencing here drew on PBMCs, taken 15 days after the yellow fever booster vaccination. All receptors derive from a man younger than 40 who received the YFV17D yellow fever vaccine.

This clonotype was detected a few times. The rearrangement uses TRBV24-1 and TRBJ2-3, with 7 nucleotides matching TRBD2. The CDR3 spans 17 residues. V trimming: 4 bases; J trimming: 0 bases; junction bases outside the gene matches: 9. CDR1 and CDR2 from the germline V gene are KGHDR and SFDVKD. In nucleotides, the CDR3 is TGTGCCACCAGTGACCCTGCGGGAGCTGGGAGCACAGATACGCAGTATTTT. It is translated as CATSDPAGAGSTDTQYF.

The rearrangement uses TRBV20-1 and TRBJ1-1, with 12 bases identical to TRBD1. The CDR3 is 15 amino acids. Germline values: CDR1 DFQATT, CDR2 SNEGSKA (reference sequence). The ends lost 4 bases at V and 1 base at J; junction bases unmatched: 4. The CDR3 region is CSAIGTGGANTEAFF. CDR3 DNA sequence: TGCAGTGCTATTGGGACAGGGGGCGCGAACACTGAAGCTTTCTTT.

This clonotype occurred a few times. The rearrangement joins TRBV27 to TRBJ2-1; 10 bases match TRBD2. This CDR3 region has 15 residues. Germline lookup yields CDR1 MNHEY and CDR2 SMNVEV (reference sequence). The V segment lost 4 bases and the J segment 8 bases; nucleotides outside the gene matches: 8. CDR3 sequence: CASSYSSGSLDEQFF. In DNA form, the CDR3 reads TGTGCCAGCAGTTACTCTAGCGGGAGTCTAGATGAGCAGTTCTTC.

This clonotype has a handful of counts. The genes are TRBV2 and TRBJ2-7; 7 bases fit TRBD2. This CDR3 comprises 14 residues. Germline loops: CDR1 SNHLY, CDR2 FYNNEI. V trimming: 5 bases; J trimming: 2 bases; junction bases outside the gene matches: 6. CDR3 residues: CASSLGGGAYEQYF. The CDR3 DNA follows: TGTGCCAGCAGTCTAGGCGGGGGTGCCTACGAGCAGTACTTC.

This clonotype was seen more than once but under ten times. This chain joins TRBV18 and TRBJ2-3, with 12 bases aligning to TRBD2. Germline V gene sequence: CDR1 KGHSH, CDR2 LQKENI. Losses at the gene ends were 3 bases for V and 0 bases for J; bases not matched to a gene: 4. This CDR3 contains 17 residues. CDR3 nucleotides: TGTGCCAGCTCACCCCCCGGACTAGCGGGAAGCACAGATACGCAGTATTTT. This codes for CASSPPGLAGSTDTQYF.

This sequence joins TRBV18 and TRBJ2-6; D not certain. Between the trimmed V and J ends, which lost 5 bases and 3 bases, there was a span of 17 bases. CDR1 is KGHSH, CDR2 LQKENI, per germline. There are 17 residues in the CDR3. CDR3 sequence: CASSATPGEGGANVLTF. The CDR3 nucleotides are TGTGCCAGCTCAGCCACTCCAGGTGAAGGTGGGGCCAACGTCCTGACTTTC.

This clonotype has just a few counts. CDR3 amino acids: CSVVLLAGGSGNEQFF. The CDR3 nucleotides read TGCAGCGTGGTATTATTAGCGGGAGGTTCCGGTAATGAGCAGTTCTTC. The chain recombines TRBV29-1 with TRBJ2-1, with 10 bases lining up with TRBD2. The CDR3 length is 16 residues. J gave up 7 bases and V 6 bases, and 15 bases lay outside the gene matches. Germline CDR1 SQVTM, CDR2 ANQGSEA.

This clonotype was recorded a few times. The chain is built from TRBV20-1 and TRBJ2-7; 8 bases are a match to TRBD2. The CDR3 extends over 14 amino acids. Germline CDR1 reads DFQATT; CDR2 reads SNEGSKA (reference sequence). V lost 3 bases and J lost 4; bases outside the gene matches: 8. CDR3 region: CSASAGGSGYEQYF. CDR3 DNA sequence: TGCAGTGCTAGCGCGGGAGGTTCCGGGTACGAGCAGTACTTC.